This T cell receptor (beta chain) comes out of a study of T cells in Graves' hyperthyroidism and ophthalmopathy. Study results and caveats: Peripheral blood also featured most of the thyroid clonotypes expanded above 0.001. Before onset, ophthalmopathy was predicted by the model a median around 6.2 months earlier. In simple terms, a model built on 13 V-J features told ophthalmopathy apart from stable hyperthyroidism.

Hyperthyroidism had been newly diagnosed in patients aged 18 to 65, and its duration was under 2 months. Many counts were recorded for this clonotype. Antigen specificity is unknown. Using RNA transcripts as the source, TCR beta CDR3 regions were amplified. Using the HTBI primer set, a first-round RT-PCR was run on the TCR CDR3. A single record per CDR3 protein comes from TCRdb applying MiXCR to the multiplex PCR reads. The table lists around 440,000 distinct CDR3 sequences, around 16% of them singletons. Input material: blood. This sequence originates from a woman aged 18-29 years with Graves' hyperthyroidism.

The CDR3 region is CASSLDPGGRETQYF. The CDR3 nucleotides read TGTGCCAGCAGCTTAGACCCGGGGGGCCGAGAGACCCAGTACTTC. The V and J genes are TRBV11-2 and TRBJ2-5; a possible D gene is TRBD2 (7 bases). This CDR3 has 15 residues. From germline, CDR1 is SGHAT and CDR2 FQNNGV. Between the trimmed V and J ends, which lost 0 bases and 4 bases, there was a span of 12 bases.